The 23 T cell receptor beta chains below were found in one sample sequenced in a study of shared clonotypes between healthy human individuals. The repertoire was sequenced with immunoSEQ multiplex PCR; TCRdb's copy has only in-frame clones and lacks some. Of 2,500,000 or so clones in the sample, more than 80% were seen once. Sequencing used naive CD4+ T cells sorted from blood. Subset meaning: CD45RA+ positively selected. The receptors originated from a man younger than 30 in good health.

Details on this clone: The same CDR3 can be traced to other DNA sequences in this sample. The V call is TRBV5-4, the J call TRBJ2-3; 9 positions agree with TRBD2. CDR1 and CDR2 from the germline V gene are SGHNT and YYREEE (reference sequence). With 0 bases clipped from V and 6 bases from J, the junction kept 5 bases outside the gene matches. CDR3 length: 15 amino acids. The CDR3 here is CASSLGLAGSDTQYF. The CDR3, as DNA: TGTGCCAGCAGCTTGGGGCTAGCGGGAAGCGATACGCAGTATTTT.

The chain carries TRBV28 and TRBJ1-6, with D maybe TRBD1 (5 bases). V lost 3 bases and J 7 bases, leaving 16 bases between the germline ends. Germline V lookup: CDR1 MDHEN, CDR2 SYDVKM. The CDR3 runs 16 residues. The CDR3 nucleotides read TGTGCCAGCAGTTTTACGATGCGACAGCTAAATTCACCCCTCCACTTT. This codes for CASSFTMRQLNSPLHF.

The V call is TRBV14, the J call TRBJ1-3; D gene ambiguous. CDR3 length: 16 amino acids. Germline-derived CDR1 and CDR2 are SGHDN and FVKESK. The V and J ends lost 1 base and 0 bases respectively, with 10 bases between them. The CDR3 coding sequence is TGTGCCAGCAGCCAAGTAACAGACTACTCTGGAAACACCATATATTTT. It translates to CASSQVTDYSGNTIYF.

This clone was picked up one time. The chain couples TRBV10-3 to TRBJ1-2; 9 nucleotides match TRBD1. CDR1 is ENHRY, CDR2 SYGVKD, per germline. CDR3 length: 15 residues. The V and J ends lost 3 bases and 6 bases, in that order; junction bases with no gene match: 8. CDR3 DNA sequence: TGTGCCATCAGTGATGGTTGGACAGGGGTGCATGGCTACACCTTC. Protein product: CAISDGWTGVHGYTF.

This sequence joins TRBV7-2 and TRBJ2-3; 8 bases map to TRBD2. CDR1 and CDR2 from the germline V gene are SGHTA and FQGNSA. With V trimmed by 7 bases and J by 9 bases, 12 bases remained unmatched. CDR3 length: 14 residues. CDR3 sequence reads: CASTLLADYSTQYF. The CDR3 DNA is TGTGCCAGCACCCTACTAGCGGATTATTCCACGCAGTATTTT.

V is TRBV7-8 and J is TRBJ1-2; the D gene is possibly TRBD1 (6 bases). Per germline, CDR1 SGHVS and CDR2 FQNEAQ. This CDR3 has 13 residues. With 1 base removed from V and 7 bases from J, the gap between germline ends came to 10 bases. Here the CDR3 DNA reads TGTGCCAGCAGCTTAGACAGGGCGGGTGGCTACACCTTC. As protein: CASSLDRAGGYTF.

This clone was seen only once. V usage is TRBV19 and J usage is TRBJ1-1, with unresolved D. V was clipped by 8 bases and J by 6 bases, with 10 bases between them. CDR1 and CDR2 from the germline V gene are LNHDA and SQIVND (reference sequence). The CDR3 is made up of 11 amino acids. The CDR3 spells CASEGSAEAFF. The CDR3 region has the DNA TGTGCCAGTGAAGGGTCCGCTGAAGCTTTCTTT.

The rearrangement joins TRBV19 to TRBJ2-3; D is unresolved. Between the trimmed V and J ends, which lost 1 base and 1 base, there was a span of 12 bases. Germline loops: CDR1 LNHDA, CDR2 SQIVND (reference sequence). CDR3 size: 16 residues. CDR3 coding DNA: TGTGCCAGTAGTATAGGCGGTCTTCGACGCACAGATACGCAGTATTTT. Translation: CASSIGGLRRTDTQYF.

The gene calls are TRBV5-6 and TRBJ2-1, with TRBD2 matching over 9 bases. Trimming cost V 2 bases and J 3 bases; bases outside gene matches: 6. This CDR3 has 16 amino acids. Germline CDR1 reads SGHDT; CDR2 reads YYEEEE. The CDR3 reads CASSFLGAGGYNEQFF. Written as DNA, the CDR3 is TGTGCCAGCAGCTTCCTGGGAGCGGGGGGCTACAATGAGCAGTTCTTC.

The V and J genes are TRBV6-6 and TRBJ1-3; maybe TRBD1 (5 bases). Germline V gene lookup returns CDR1 MNHNY and CDR2 SVGAGI (reference sequence). V shed 3 bases and J shed 2 bases, with 14 bases lying between them. The CDR3 runs 16 residues. CDR3 residues: CASSYFPGQPGNTIYF. As DNA, the CDR3 is TGTGCCAGCAGTTATTTTCCCGGACAACCTGGAAACACCATATATTTT.

The chain couples TRBV10-1 to TRBJ2-5; possible D gene TRBD2, 7 bases. V lost 2 bases, J lost 6 bases, and 13 bases lay in between. Germline-derived CDR1 and CDR2 are WNHNN and SYGVQD (reference sequence). CDR3 size: 14 residues. Here the CDR3 DNA reads TGCGCCAGCAGTGAGAATCGGGGGGCCAAGACCCAGTACTTC. It translates to CASSENRGAKTQYF.

Regarding this clone: Other DNA sequences of this sample code for an identical CDR3. The gene calls are TRBV29-1 and TRBJ1-1; TRBD1 agrees at 7 bases. Germline loops: CDR1 SQVTM, CDR2 ANQGSEA. The V segment lost 4 bases and the J segment 1 base; nucleotides outside the gene matches: 3. The CDR3 extends over 13 amino acids. The CDR3 spells CSVVQGGNTEAFF. The DNA of the CDR3 is TGCAGCGTTGTTCAGGGGGGGAACACTGAAGCTTTCTTT.

This chain connects TRBV5-1 to TRBJ2-5; D possibly matches TRBD1 or TRBD2 (5 bases each). CDR1 is SGHRS and CDR2 is YFSETQ in the germline V gene. V was pared by 4 bases and J by 7 bases, with 17 bases between. CDR3 length: 14 residues. Here the CDR3 DNA reads TGCGCCAGCAGCGCCGGGACCAACTCCGGGACCCAGTACTTC. Residues: CASSAGTNSGTQYF.

The sample holds one count of this clone. V gene TRBV19 combines with J gene TRBJ2-7, with 7 bases aligning to TRBD2. The germline gives CDR1 LNHDA, CDR2 SQIVND (reference sequence). Trimming at V came to 3 bases and at J to 1 base, leaving 6 bases not matched to a gene. This CDR3 contains 15 residues. The CDR3 DNA reads TGTGCCAGTAGTATCTACCTAGCGGCTTCCTACGAGCAGTACTTC. This codes for CASSIYLAASYEQYF.

The chain couples TRBV7-2 to TRBJ2-3; D is possibly TRBD2 (5 bases). The CDR3 has 15 amino acids. V lost 1 base and J 3 bases, leaving 11 bases between the germline ends. CDR1 and CDR2 (germline): SGHTA, FQGNSA. The CDR3 DNA reads TGTGCCAGCAGCTTAGACGGACTGAGAACAGATACGCAGTATTTT. This encodes CASSLDGLRTDTQYF.

The CDR3 reads CASRLPGQQEAFF. As DNA, the CDR3 is TGTGCCAGCAGGCTACCGGGACAGCAAGAAGCTTTCTTT. The rearrangement joins TRBV28 to TRBJ1-1, with 7 bases fitting TRBD1. This CDR3 has 13 amino acids. Germline CDR1 reads MDHEN; CDR2 reads SYDVKM. With 6 bases clipped from V and 8 bases from J, the junction kept 9 bases outside the gene matches.

This sequence joins TRBV10-3 and TRBJ2-7, with 13 bases matching TRBD2. Germline V CDR1 and CDR2: ENHRY, SYGVKD. V shed 8 bases and J 10 bases; nucleotides not matched to a gene: 11. This CDR3 spans 14 amino acids. The CDR3 DNA reads as TGTGCCATCGCGAAGGATGGGACTAGCGGGGATCAGTACTTC. Amino acids: CAIAKDGTSGDQYF.

The CDR3 region is CASSPPLSNTGELFF. CDR3 in DNA: TGTGCCAGCAGTCCACCTCTGTCGAACACCGGGGAGCTGTTTTTT. The V call is TRBV28, the J call TRBJ2-2; D not resolved. Per germline, CDR1 MDHEN and CDR2 SYDVKM. V was cut by 5 bases and J by 0 bases, with 10 bases left in between. CDR3 length equals 15 residues.

Of note for this clone: The same CDR3 is also encoded by other DNA sequences in this sample. The chain is built from TRBV2 and TRBJ2-2; 7 nucleotides align to TRBD1. J gave up 5 bases and V 2 bases, and 5 bases lay outside the gene matches. The CDR3 runs 15 residues. CDR1 is SNHLY, CDR2 FYNNEI, per germline. The CDR3 region is CASSERQGGTGELFF. CDR3 nucleotide sequence: TGTGCCAGCAGTGAAAGACAGGGTGGAACCGGGGAGCTGTTTTTT.

V is TRBV5-1 and J is TRBJ2-1; perhaps TRBD1 as D (5 bases). The germline V gene has CDR1 SGHRS and CDR2 YFSETQ. The V end was cut by 0 bases, the J end by 6 bases, with 19 bases between. The CDR3 has 17 amino acids. The CDR3 loop is CASSLGGTDMGFNEQFF. The CDR3, as DNA: TGCGCCAGCAGCTTGGGGGGAACGGACATGGGGTTCAATGAGCAGTTCTTC.

This clone was seen a single time. The chain joins TRBV6-1 to TRBJ2-3; 8 bases are a match to TRBD1. Germline V gene data show CDR1 as MNHNS and CDR2 as SASEGT. The ends lost 10 bases at V and 1 base at J; junction bases unmatched: 7. This CDR3 spans 14 amino acids. The CDR3 DNA follows: TGTGCCACCACAGGGGGTAGGGGCACAGATACGCAGTATTTT. It specifies CATTGGRGTDTQYF.

The V call is TRBV28, the J call TRBJ1-6; 9 bases line up with TRBD1. This CDR3 is built from 14 residues. The germline CDR1 and CDR2 sequences are MDHEN and SYDVKM. Trimming at V came to 7 bases and at J to 9 bases, leaving 7 bases not matched to a gene. The CDR3 DNA reads TGTGCCAGCAACCTCGACAGGGGGAGTTCACCCCTCCACTTT. It encodes CASNLDRGSSPLHF.

The chain combines TRBV11-3 with TRBJ2-2; TRBD1 matches at 7 bases. Germline values: CDR1 SGHNT, CDR2 YENEEA. The CDR3 runs to 13 residues. Trimming removed 5 bases from V and 5 bases from J; junction bases left unmatched: 2. In DNA form, the CDR3 reads TGTGCCAGCAGCGTACAGGGGACCGGGGAGCTGTTTTTT. Its translation: CASSVQGTGELFF.